This TCR beta chain was sequenced during a study of T-cell reconstitution after alpha-beta-depleted transplantation in children. Germline V gene lookup returns CDR1 SGHRS and CDR2 YFSETQ. V gave up 3 bases and J gave up 1 base, with 10 bases separating them. The CDR3 totals 14 residues. Researchers prepared the TCRbeta library using unique molecular identifiers, the study reports. TCRdb passed the PCR reads through MiXCR, listing each CDR3 protein once. The top ten clones hold about 32% of a sample with some 460,000 distinct CDR3 sequences, 15% to 20% of them seen once. This clonotype was counted between two and nine times. Its target is unknown. Overall study findings and caveats: In patients about two months after transplant, alpha-beta T cells reportedly arose from several hundred expanded graft clones. Fresh T-cell production supplied most of the T-cell counts and diversity seen one year after transplant.

The starting material was PBMCs, mostly from graft donor cells, obtained 360 days after TCRalphabeta/CD19-depleted stem cell transplant. J is TRBJ1-1 and V is TRBV5-1; the D gene is possibly TRBD1 (6 bases). The receptor was derived from a boy less than two years old who had a stem cell transplant for Wiskott-Aldrich syndrome, so the T cells may come from the graft donor. The CDR3 region is CASSWGHGNTEAFF. CDR3 in DNA: TGCGCCAGCAGCTGGGGACACGGGAACACTGAAGCTTTCTTT.